Sequencing of this T cell receptor beta chain was carried out in a study of T-cell memory formation after mild COVID-19. Study as a whole: Clustering of TCRs was largely donor specific. Notes on the study in general: Second-wave clones with a day 37 peak had unconfirmed SARS-CoV-2 specificity.

This clonotype has more than one count but fewer than ten. Antigen specificity is unknown. With 2 bases removed from V and 2 bases from J, the gap between germline ends came to 11 bases. CDR3 size: 15 residues. One entry per CDR3 protein results from TCRdb running MiXCR on the 5' RACE reads. The table lists 110,000 to 150,000 distinct CDR3 sequences, around 15% of them singletons, with roughly 28% in the top ten. Sequencing was done on a sample of PBMCs or a T cell subset sorted from them (not recorded which). J is TRBJ2-3 and V is TRBV12-3 or TRBV12-4; D tentatively reads TRBD1 or TRBD2 (5 bases each). The source is an adult woman who had mild COVID-19 (a few samples of this study predate the infection). Cell type and time point are not known. CDR3 DNA sequence: TGTGCCAGCAGTTTATTTCGGGACCTCACAGATACGCAGTATTTT. It specifies CASSLFRDLTDTQYF.